Shown below are 17 T cell receptor beta chains from a single sample sequenced in a study of regulatory T cells in long-lasting Graves disease. As to time point: newly diagnosed GD, antithyroid drugs for less than 3 months. PBMC RNA served as the TCR library source. TCR beta libraries were built with iRepertoire HTBI primers and Arm-PCR of CDR3 regions. A single record per CDR3 protein comes from TCRdb applying MiXCR to the multiplex PCR reads. In the table there are around 460,000 distinct CDR3 sequences, 12% to 15% of which are singletons. These data were also filed under a second study, of T cells in Graves' hyperthyroidism and ophthalmopathy.

The source was peripheral blood mononuclear cells (PBMCs), collected at new diagnosis, from a patient treated with antithyroid drugs. These receptors came from a woman aged 50 to 60 with Graves disease.

J is TRBJ2-5 and V is TRBV10-3; 10 bases match TRBD2. V dropped 2 bases and J dropped 3; count of bases not matched to a gene: 3. The CDR3 has 15 amino acids. The germline gives CDR1 ENHRY, CDR2 SYGVKD. This chain's CDR3 is CAISEGLAGEETQYF. The CDR3 nucleotides read TGTGCCATCAGTGAGGGTCTAGCGGGAGAAGAGACCCAGTACTTC.

This chain's CDR3 is CASMSVDGRYEQYF. CDR3 coding DNA: TGTGCCAGTATGTCAGTCGACGGGCGCTACGAGCAGTACTTC. This chain joins TRBV19 and TRBJ2-7; D not certain. V dropped 7 bases and J dropped 3 bases, with 16 bases sitting between them. CDR1 is LNHDA, CDR2 SQIVND, per germline (reference sequence). This CDR3 comprises 14 residues.

This chain connects TRBV4-2 to TRBJ2-2; 7 nucleotides match TRBD1. V shed 1 base, J shed 0 bases, and the junction held 11 bases outside the gene matches. This CDR3 is built from 19 residues. Germline CDR1 and CDR2: LGHNA and YNFKEQ. CDR3 nucleotides: TGTGCCAGCAGCCAAGTGTGGTTCGGGCAGGGGGCGAACACCGGGGAGCTGTTTTTT. This translates into CASSQVWFGQGANTGELFF.

This clonotype occurred many times. The J gene is TRBJ2-1, the V gene TRBV5-1; TRBD1 might be the D (6 bases). The CDR3 has 13 residues. V gave up 9 bases and J gave up 7 bases, with 17 bases separating them. Germline lookup yields CDR1 SGHRS and CDR2 YFSETQ. Here the CDR3 DNA reads TGCGCCACCACCCGACCGGGGACAAATGAGCAGTTCTTC. Its translation: CATTRPGTNEQFF.

The chain joins TRBV5-6 to TRBJ2-7; 9 bases are shared with TRBD2. The germline gives CDR1 SGHDT, CDR2 YYEEEE. The CDR3 loop spans 15 amino acids. The J segment lost 6 bases and the V segment lost 1 base, leaving 8 bases of the junction unmatched. This CDR3 is CASSLPGVAGAEQYF. Written as DNA, the CDR3 is TGTGCCAGCAGCTTGCCAGGAGTAGCGGGAGCCGAGCAGTACTTC.

This clonotype was seen just once. The chain joins TRBV16 to TRBJ1-1, with D maybe TRBD1 (6 bases). In germline, CDR1 is KGHSY, CDR2 FQNENV. V was shortened by 0 bases and J by 7 bases, with 24 bases between the two germline ends. The CDR3 runs to 18 residues. The CDR3 DNA follows: TGTGCCAGCAGCCAATCCCCCAACCCAGGGGCGGAGTGGTATGAAGCTTTCTTT. This codes for CASSQSPNPGAEWYEAFF.

This clonotype has a count of ten or more. CDR3 amino acids: CATQMNTGELFF. DNA for the CDR3: TGTGCCACCCAGATGAACACCGGGGAGCTGTTTTTT. The chain couples TRBV10-3 to TRBJ2-2; D unresolved. There are 12 residues in the CDR3. Trimming removed 10 bases from V and 1 base from J, with 7 bases in between. Looked up from germline, CDR1 is ENHRY and CDR2 is SYGVKD.

This clonotype was counted a few times. The chain has TRBV20-1 and TRBJ1-5, with 8 bases fitting TRBD1. V shed 2 bases and J 1 base; nucleotides not matched to a gene: 10. In germline, CDR1 is DFQATT, CDR2 SNEGSKA (reference sequence). The CDR3 totals 17 residues. The CDR3 reads CSARSDRGLGSNQPQHF. CDR3 nucleotide sequence: TGCAGTGCTAGATCAGACAGGGGTTTGGGCAGCAATCAGCCCCAGCATTTT.

This clonotype appeared many times. J is TRBJ2-7 and V is TRBV7-9; a possible D gene is TRBD2 (6 bases). Germline V gene sequence: CDR1 SEHNR, CDR2 FQNEAQ (reference sequence). The CDR3 is made up of 15 amino acids. Trimming pared 2 bases from V and 6 bases from J, leaving 17 bases between. The CDR3 region is CASSLMRGGASEQYF. In DNA, the CDR3 is TGTGCCAGCAGCTTAATGCGGGGTGGGGCATCCGAGCAGTACTTC. The full variable domain, its missing parts supplied by reference TRBV7-9 and TRBJ2-7, is DTGVSQNPRHKITKRGQNVTFRCDPISEHNRLYWYRQTLGQGPEFLTYFQNEAQLEKSRLLSDRFSAERPKGSFSTLEIQRTEQGDSAMYLCASSLMRGGASEQYFGPGTRLTVT.

In this sample, this clonotype turned up a few times. The chain combines TRBV7-9 with TRBJ1-6; D gene uncertain. This CDR3 is 13 amino acids long. CDR1 SEHNR and CDR2 FQNEAQ come from the germline V gene (reference sequence). The germline V and J ends were trimmed by 5 bases and 8 bases, with 10 bases remaining between them. The CDR3 reads CASSEVGYSPLHF. In DNA form, the CDR3 reads TGTGCCAGCAGCGAAGTAGGCTATTCACCCCTCCACTTT.

This clonotype was seen repeatedly, ten times or more. The chain combines TRBV24-1 with TRBJ2-5, with D unresolved. Germline V lookup: CDR1 KGHDR, CDR2 SFDVKD. Trimming cost V 4 bases and J 2 bases, with 13 bases left between them. This CDR3 has 15 residues. CDR3 sequence (DNA): TGTGCCACCAGTGACCATGACACGCTACAAGAGACCCAGTACTTC. It is translated as CATSDHDTLQETQYF.

This clonotype has a handful of counts. The junction departs from germline at one end; a sequencing error may be responsible. The CDR3 DNA sequence: TGTGCCAGCAGTTTTAAAGCGGAGAACACTGGAGCTTTCTTT. Its protein is CASSFKAENTGAFF. V and J are TRBV12-3 or TRBV12-4 and TRBJ1-1; D unclear. The CDR3 runs 14 residues.

This clonotype was seen many times. J is TRBJ2-3 and V is TRBV2; no clear D. Germline V lookup: CDR1 SNHLY, CDR2 FYNNEI. Trimming took off 0 bases at V and 0 bases at J, with 7 bases between the two ends. The CDR3 length is 15 residues. The CDR3: CASSEAWASTDTQYF. CDR3 nucleotide sequence: TGTGCCAGCAGTGAAGCGTGGGCTAGCACAGATACGCAGTATTTT.

This clonotype was counted ten times or more. The chain uses TRBV6-6 and TRBJ2-5; D unclear. Per the germline V gene, CDR1 is MNHNY and CDR2 is SVGAGI (reference sequence). Trimming stripped 0 bases from V and 5 bases from J, with 13 bases between. CDR3 length: 15 amino acids. The CDR3 sequence: CASSYSGSLGETQYF. The CDR3 region has the DNA TGTGCCAGCAGTTACTCGGGCAGTTTGGGGGAGACCCAGTACTTC.

In its sample, this clonotype was seen a few times. The chain joins TRBV7-2 to TRBJ2-7, with unresolved D. Germline lookup yields CDR1 SGHTA and CDR2 FQGNSA. The length of the CDR3 is 13 residues. V lost 8 bases to trimming and J lost 2 bases, with 13 bases between them. The CDR3 DNA follows: TGTGCCAGCGGTAAGATGAGAGCCTACGAGCAGTACTTC. This gives the protein CASGKMRAYEQYF.

This clonotype was recorded many times. The genes are TRBV27 and TRBJ2-3; D uncertain. The CDR3 has 15 amino acids. Germline CDR1 reads MNHEY; CDR2 reads SMNVEV (reference sequence). With 5 bases removed from V and 2 bases from J, the gap between germline ends came to 14 bases. The CDR3 loop is CASSPLRAVTDTQYF. The CDR3 DNA reads as TGTGCCAGCAGTCCCCTCAGAGCCGTCACAGATACGCAGTATTTT.

Here the CDR3 DNA reads TGTGCCAGCAGTTTGCGGACAGGGGTCCACAATGAGCAGTTCTTC. It yields the protein CASSLRTGVHNEQFF. The V gene is TRBV28, the J gene TRBJ2-1, with 9 bases that match TRBD1. Germline CDR1 is MDHEN and CDR2 is SYDVKM. The CDR3 has 15 amino acids. V lost 3 bases and J lost 5; bases outside the gene matches: 5. Combining the CDR3 with reference TRBV28 and TRBJ2-1 gives the whole variable domain DVKVTQSSRYLVKRTGEKVFLECVQDMDHENMFWYRQDPGLGLRLIYFSYDVKMKEKGDIPEGYSVSREKKERFSLILESASTNQTSMYLCASSLRTGVHNEQFFGPGTRLTVL.